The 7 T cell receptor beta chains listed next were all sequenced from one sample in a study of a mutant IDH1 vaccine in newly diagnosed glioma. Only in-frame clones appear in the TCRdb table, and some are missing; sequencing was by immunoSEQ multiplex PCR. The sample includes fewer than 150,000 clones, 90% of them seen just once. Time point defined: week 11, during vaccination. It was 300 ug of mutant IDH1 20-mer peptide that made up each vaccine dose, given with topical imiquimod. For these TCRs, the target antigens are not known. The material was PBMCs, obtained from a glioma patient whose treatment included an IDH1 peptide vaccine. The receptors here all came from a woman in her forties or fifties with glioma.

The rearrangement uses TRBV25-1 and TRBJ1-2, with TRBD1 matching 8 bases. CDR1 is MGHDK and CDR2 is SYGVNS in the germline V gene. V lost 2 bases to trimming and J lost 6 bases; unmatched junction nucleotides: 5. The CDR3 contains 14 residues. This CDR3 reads CASSETGGRDGYTF. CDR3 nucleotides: TGTGCCAGCAGTGAAACAGGGGGGCGAGATGGCTACACCTTC.

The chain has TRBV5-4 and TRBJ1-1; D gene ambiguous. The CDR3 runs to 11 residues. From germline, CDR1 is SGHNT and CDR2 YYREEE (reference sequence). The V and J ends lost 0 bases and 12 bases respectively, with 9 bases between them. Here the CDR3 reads CASSLGPRSFF. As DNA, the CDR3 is TGTGCCAGCAGCTTGGGACCAAGGTCTTTCTTT.

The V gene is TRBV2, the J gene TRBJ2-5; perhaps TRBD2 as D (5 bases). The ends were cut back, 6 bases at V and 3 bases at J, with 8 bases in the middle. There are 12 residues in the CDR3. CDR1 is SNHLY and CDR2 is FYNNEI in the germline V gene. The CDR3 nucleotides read TGTGCCAGCAGAGAGAGGGAAGAGACCCAGTACTTC. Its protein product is CASREREETQYF.

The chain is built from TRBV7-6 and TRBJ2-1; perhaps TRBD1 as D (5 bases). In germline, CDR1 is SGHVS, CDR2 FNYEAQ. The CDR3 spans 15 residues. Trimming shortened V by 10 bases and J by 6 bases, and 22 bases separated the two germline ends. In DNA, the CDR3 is TGTGCCACCTCCACCCTGCAGGGTGGAGTCAATGAGCAGTTCTTC. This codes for CATSTLQGGVNEQFF.

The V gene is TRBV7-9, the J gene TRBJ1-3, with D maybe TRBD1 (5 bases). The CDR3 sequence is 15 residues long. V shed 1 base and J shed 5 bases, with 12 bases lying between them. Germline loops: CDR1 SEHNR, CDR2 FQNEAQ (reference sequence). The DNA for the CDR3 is TGTGCCAGCAGCTTAGAGTCAGGGCGGAGAAACACCATATATTTT. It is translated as CASSLESGRRNTIYF.

This CDR3 is CASRHPKQFF. Written as DNA, the CDR3 is TGTGCAAGTCGCCACCCTAAGCAGTTCTTC. This chain links TRBV12-2 with TRBJ2-1; TRBD2 reflects the table's D call only, with no check against the DNA. TRBV12-2 is a listed pseudogene. The CDR3 is made up of 10 amino acids.

The CDR3 spells CASSYQGTSGNEQFF. The CDR3 region has the DNA TGTGCCAGCAGCTACCAGGGCACTAGCGGAAATGAGCAGTTCTTC. The rearrangement links TRBV7-3 to TRBJ2-1; 8 bases align to TRBD2. This CDR3 has 15 residues. V lost 4 bases to trimming and J lost 7 bases; unmatched junction nucleotides: 9. Germline CDR1 is SGHTA and CDR2 is FQGTGA. The whole variable domain, remainder taken from reference TRBV7-3 and TRBJ2-1, is GAGVSQTPSNKVTEKGKYVELRCDPISGHTALYWYRQSLGQGPEFLIYFQGTGAADDSGLPNDRFFAVRPEGSVSTLKIQRTERGDSAVYLCASSYQGTSGNEQFFGPGTRLTVL.